Reported below is one T cell receptor (beta chain). Its target is unknown. The data were taken from a study of T cell repertoires in cytomegalovirus infection. One entry per CDR3 protein results from TCRdb running MiXCR on the reads. The table lists fewer than 300,000 distinct CDR3 sequences, about a quarter of them singletons. Germline values: CDR1 LGHDT, CDR2 YNNKEL (reference sequence). V shed 0 bases, J shed 5 bases, and the junction held 4 bases outside the gene matches. This CDR3 has 14 residues. Study-level points and caveats: The ex vivo response was dominated by HLA-C-restricted CMV-specific TCR beta clonotypes. There were carriers of CMV plus the relevant HLA, and cumulative public TCR beta family frequency identified them.

What was sequenced was PBMCs. The origin of this receptor is a human donor in good health (CMV status not recorded). Some clones in this sample may be carry-over from other donors' samples. The chain joins TRBV3-1 to TRBJ2-7; the match to TRBD2 covers 7 bases. The CDR3 bases are TGTGCCAGCAGCCAAGAGGGGGGGACGAACGAGCAGTACTTC. The encoded protein is CASSQEGGTNEQYF.